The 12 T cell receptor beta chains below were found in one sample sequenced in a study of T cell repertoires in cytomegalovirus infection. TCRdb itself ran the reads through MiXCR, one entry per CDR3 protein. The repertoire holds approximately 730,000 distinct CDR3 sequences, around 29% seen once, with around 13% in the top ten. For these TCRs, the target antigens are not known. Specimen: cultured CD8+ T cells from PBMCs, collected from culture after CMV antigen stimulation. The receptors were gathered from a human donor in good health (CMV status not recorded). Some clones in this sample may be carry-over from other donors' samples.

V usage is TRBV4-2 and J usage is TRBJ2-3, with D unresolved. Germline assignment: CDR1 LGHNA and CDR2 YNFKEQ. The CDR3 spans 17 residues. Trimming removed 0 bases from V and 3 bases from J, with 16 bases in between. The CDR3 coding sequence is TGTGCCAGCAGCCAAGATGGGGAATTAGGGTCGACAGATACGCAGTATTTT. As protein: CASSQDGELGSTDTQYF.

The chain's CDR3 is CATSRLILSTDTQYF. For the CDR3, the DNA is TGTGCCACCAGCAGACTGATCCTTAGCACAGATACGCAGTATTTT. V is TRBV15 and J is TRBJ2-3; no definite D call. Germline CDR1 LNHNV, CDR2 YYDKDF (reference sequence). Trimming shortened V by 2 bases and J by 0 bases, and 9 bases separated the two germline ends. The CDR3 runs to 15 residues. Supplemented by reference TRBV15 and TRBJ2-3, the full variable domain reads DAMVIQNPRYQVTQFGKPVTLSCSQTLNHNVMYWYQQKSSQAPKLLFHYYDKDFNNEADTPDNFQSRRPNTSFCFLDIRSPGLGDTAMYLCATSRLILSTDTQYFGPGTRLTVL.

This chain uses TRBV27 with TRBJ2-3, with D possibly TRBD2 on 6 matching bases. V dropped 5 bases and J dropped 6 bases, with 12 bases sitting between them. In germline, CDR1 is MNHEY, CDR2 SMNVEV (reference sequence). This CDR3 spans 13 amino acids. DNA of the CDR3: TGTGCCAGCAGTACCGGGGGTGGTGATACGCAGTATTTT. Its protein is CASSTGGGDTQYF.

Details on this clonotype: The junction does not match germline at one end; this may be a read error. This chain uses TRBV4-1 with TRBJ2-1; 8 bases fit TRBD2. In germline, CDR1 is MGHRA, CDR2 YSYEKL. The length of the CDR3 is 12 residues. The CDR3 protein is CASSQGLAGTFF. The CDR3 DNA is TGTGCCAGCAGCCAGGGCCTAGCGGGCACGTTCTTC.

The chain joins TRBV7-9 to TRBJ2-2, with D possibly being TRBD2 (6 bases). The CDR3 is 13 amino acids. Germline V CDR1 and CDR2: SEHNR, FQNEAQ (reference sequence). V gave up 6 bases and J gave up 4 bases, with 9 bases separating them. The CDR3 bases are TGTGCCAGCAGTTCACTAGCCACCGGGGAGCTGTTTTTT. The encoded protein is CASSSLATGELFF.

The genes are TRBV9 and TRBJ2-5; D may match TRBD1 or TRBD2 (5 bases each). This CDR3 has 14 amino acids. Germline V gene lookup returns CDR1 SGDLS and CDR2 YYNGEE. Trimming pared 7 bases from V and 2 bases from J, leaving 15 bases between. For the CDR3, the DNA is TGTGCCAGCGGGGCGGGTAAGGGGCAAGAGACCCAGTACTTC. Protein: CASGAGKGQETQYF.

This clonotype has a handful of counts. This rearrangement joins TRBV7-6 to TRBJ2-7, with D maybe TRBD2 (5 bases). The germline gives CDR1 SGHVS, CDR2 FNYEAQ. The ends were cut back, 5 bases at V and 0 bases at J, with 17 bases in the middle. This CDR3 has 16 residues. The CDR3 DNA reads TGTGCCAGCAGCCAGATCAGCGGAGAGGCCTCCTACGAGCAGTACGTC. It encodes CASSQISGEASYEQYV.

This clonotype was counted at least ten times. CDR3 in amino acids: CASSISRDRDGEQFF. The CDR3 DNA reads as TGTGCCAGCAGCATCTCCCGGGACAGGGATGGTGAGCAGTTCTTC. The chain combines TRBV7-8 with TRBJ2-1, with 9 nucleotides matching TRBD1. CDR1 SGHVS and CDR2 FQNEAQ come from the germline V gene. Trimming removed 5 bases from V and 9 bases from J; junction bases left unmatched: 11. The CDR3 has 15 residues.

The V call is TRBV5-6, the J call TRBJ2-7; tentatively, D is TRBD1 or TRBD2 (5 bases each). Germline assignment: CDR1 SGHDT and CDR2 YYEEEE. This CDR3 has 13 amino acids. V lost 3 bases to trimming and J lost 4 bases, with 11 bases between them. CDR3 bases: TGTGCCAGCAGCTCCGGGACCTGGTACGAGCAGTACGTC. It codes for CASSSGTWYEQYV.

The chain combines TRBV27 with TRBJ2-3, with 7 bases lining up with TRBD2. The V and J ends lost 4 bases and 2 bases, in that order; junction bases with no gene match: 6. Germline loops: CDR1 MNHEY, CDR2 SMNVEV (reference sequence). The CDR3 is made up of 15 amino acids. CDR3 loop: CASSSGTTYTDTQYF. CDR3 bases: TGTGCCAGCAGTTCTGGGACTACCTACACAGATACGCAGTATTTT.

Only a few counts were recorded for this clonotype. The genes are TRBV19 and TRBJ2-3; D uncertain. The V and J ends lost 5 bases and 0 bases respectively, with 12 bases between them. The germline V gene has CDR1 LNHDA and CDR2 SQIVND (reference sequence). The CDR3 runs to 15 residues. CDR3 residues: CASSLPLSSTDTQYF. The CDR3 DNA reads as TGTGCCAGTAGTCTCCCTCTCTCAAGCACAGATACGCAGTATTTT. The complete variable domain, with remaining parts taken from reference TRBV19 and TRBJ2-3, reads DGGITQSPKYLFRKEGQNVTLSCEQNLNHDAMYWYRQDPGQGLRLIYYSQIVNDFQKGDIAEGYSVSREKKESFPLTVTSAQKNPTAFYLCASSLPLSSTDTQYFGPGTRLTVL.

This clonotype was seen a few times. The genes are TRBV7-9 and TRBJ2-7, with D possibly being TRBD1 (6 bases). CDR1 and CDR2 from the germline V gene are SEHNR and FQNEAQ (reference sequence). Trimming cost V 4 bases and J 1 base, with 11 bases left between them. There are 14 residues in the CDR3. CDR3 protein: CASSSPQGSYEQYF. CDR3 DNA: TGTGCCAGCAGCTCCCCACAGGGATCCTACGAGCAGTACTTC.